The 25 T cell receptor beta chains given below trace back to one sample, sequenced in a study of T-cell reconstitution after alpha-beta-depleted transplantation in children. TCRbeta library preparation incorporated unique molecular identifiers. TCRdb re-called the PCR reads with MiXCR, one entry per CDR3 protein. Here the sample spans around 400,000 distinct CDR3 sequences, approximately 10% being singletons. This specimen was PBMCs from the stem cell graft donor, taken from the stem cell graft. These receptors originate from a human donor who donated a stem cell graft to a child with acute myeloid leukemia.

V and J are TRBV20-1 and TRBJ2-3; D gene uncertain. This CDR3 has 12 residues. Germline V gene sequence: CDR1 DFQATT, CDR2 SNEGSKA (reference sequence). The V end lost 6 bases, the J end lost 0 bases, and 7 bases lay between the germline ends. CDR3 sequence (DNA): TGCAGTGCGGACGACAGCACAGATACGCAGTATTTT. It specifies CSADDSTDTQYF.

The chain is built from TRBV20-1 and TRBJ2-3; D not certain. Germline lookup yields CDR1 DFQATT and CDR2 SNEGSKA (reference sequence). This CDR3 region has 11 residues. Trimming cost V 5 bases and J 7 bases, with 10 bases left between them. The DNA of the CDR3 is TGCAGTGCTCAGGACCGTTATACGCAGTATTTT. Protein: CSAQDRYTQYF.

This clonotype was observed a handful of times. This chain uses TRBV6-5 with TRBJ1-2; no clear D. CDR3 length: 14 amino acids. V was cut by 0 bases and J by 4 bases, with 9 bases left in between. CDR1 is MNHEY and CDR2 is SVGAGI in the germline V gene. The CDR3 loop is CASSYSPVLYGYTF. In DNA form, the CDR3 reads TGTGCCAGCAGTTACTCGCCAGTCCTCTATGGCTACACCTTC.

V gene TRBV5-1 combines with J gene TRBJ2-6; 7 bases are shared with TRBD1. V dropped 0 bases and J dropped 3; count of bases not matched to a gene: 9. Germline V gives CDR1 SGHRS, CDR2 YFSETQ. CDR3 length: 18 residues. The CDR3 protein is CASSLVGGSIYGANVLTF. Here the CDR3 DNA reads TGCGCCAGCAGCTTGGTAGGGGGCTCCATATATGGGGCCAACGTCCTGACTTTC.

A single count supports this clonotype. An end of the junction does not agree with germline; a read error may underlie this. The chain's CDR3 is CASSGGQGASKNSQYF. As DNA, the CDR3 is TGCGCCAGCAGCGGGGGACAGGGGGCCTCCAAAAACAGTCAGTACTTC. The chain employs TRBV5-1 and TRBJ2-4, with 12 bases identical to TRBD1. Germline values: CDR1 SGHRS, CDR2 YFSETQ. The CDR3 runs to 16 residues. Drawing the rest from reference TRBV5-1 and TRBJ2-4, the complete variable domain is KAGVTQTPRYLIKTRGQQVTLSCSPISGHRSVSWYQQTPGQGLQFLFEYFSETQRNKGNFPGRFSGRQFSNSRSEMNVSTLELGDSALYLCASSGGQGASKNSQYFGAGTRLSVL.

V usage is TRBV20-1 and J usage is TRBJ2-5; D might be TRBD2 (5 bases). Trimming shortened V by 1 base and J by 5 bases, and 14 bases separated the two germline ends. The CDR3 extends over 14 amino acids. The V gene's germline CDR1 is DFQATT and CDR2 SNEGSKA (reference sequence). This chain's CDR3 is CSARVTTNMETQYF. The CDR3 nucleotides are TGCAGTGCTAGAGTCACGACTAACATGGAGACCCAGTACTTC.

This clonotype occurred many times. The chain carries TRBV4-2 and TRBJ2-7, with 8 bases lining up with TRBD2. The CDR3 length is 15 residues. V was clipped by 0 bases and J by 5 bases; unmatched bases: 6. Germline V lookup: CDR1 LGHNA, CDR2 YNFKEQ. CDR3 bases: TGTGCCAGCAGCCAAGAGGCTAGCGGGTTGGACGAGCAGTACTTC. The encoded protein is CASSQEASGLDEQYF.

This clonotype occurred a few times. The chain combines TRBV20-1 with TRBJ2-5, with 7 nucleotides matching TRBD1. Germline CDR1 reads DFQATT; CDR2 reads SNEGSKA (reference sequence). The J segment lost 2 bases and the V segment lost 5 bases, leaving 5 bases of the junction unmatched. This CDR3 contains 13 residues. This CDR3 is CSARQGQQETQYF. The CDR3 nucleotides read TGCAGTGCTCGACAGGGACAGCAAGAGACCCAGTACTTC.

The chain recombines TRBV5-1 with TRBJ2-5; 8 bases align to TRBD2. Germline assignment: CDR1 SGHRS and CDR2 YFSETQ. Losses at the gene ends were 3 bases for V and 1 base for J; bases not matched to a gene: 2. This CDR3 spans 14 amino acids. Written as DNA, the CDR3 is TGCGCCAGCAGCTCCGGACTAGCCCAAGAGACCCAGTACTTC. Amino acid sequence: CASSSGLAQETQYF.

The CDR3 spells CASSLERAGGYSPLHF. DNA for the CDR3: TGCGCCAGCAGCTTGGAGCGGGCCGGCGGATATTCACCCCTCCACTTT. The chain couples TRBV5-1 to TRBJ1-6; D gene ambiguous. This CDR3 is 16 amino acids long. Germline values: CDR1 SGHRS, CDR2 YFSETQ. V lost 0 bases, J lost 8 bases, and 15 bases lay in between.

This clonotype has a count of ten or more. The J gene is TRBJ1-1, the V gene TRBV12-3 or TRBV12-4; D remains unclear. V was clipped by 3 bases and J by 1 base, with 6 bases between them. The CDR3 loop spans 13 amino acids. CDR3 residues: CASSFGRNTEAFF. Here the CDR3 DNA reads TGTGCCAGCAGTTTTGGTCGGAACACTGAAGCTTTCTTT.

J is TRBJ1-6 and V is TRBV20-1; D unresolved. V lost 1 base to trimming and J lost 9 bases, with 13 bases between them. Per germline, CDR1 DFQATT and CDR2 SNEGSKA (reference sequence). The length of the CDR3 is 14 residues. The CDR3 sequence: CSARGISITSPLHF. CDR3 coding DNA: TGCAGTGCTAGAGGGATAAGTATTACTTCACCCCTCCACTTT.

This clonotype occurred many times. The V gene is TRBV5-1, the J gene TRBJ2-5; weak D call: TRBD2 (5 bases). The CDR3 covers 15 residues. V lost 1 base, J lost 3 bases, and 13 bases lay in between. The germline V gene has CDR1 SGHRS and CDR2 YFSETQ. CDR3 loop: CASSLNLAGEETQYF. The CDR3 coding sequence is TGCGCCAGCAGCTTGAACTTGGCGGGCGAAGAGACCCAGTACTTC.

This chain connects TRBV12-3 or TRBV12-4 to TRBJ1-1; D unclear. Trimming pared 6 bases from V and 1 base from J, leaving 9 bases between. The CDR3 extends over 13 amino acids. The CDR3 loop is CASRGGENTEAFF. The CDR3 DNA sequence: TGTGCCAGCAGGGGTGGTGAGAACACTGAAGCTTTCTTT.

This clonotype was detected only a few times. The chain links TRBV20-1 to TRBJ2-1; D perhaps matches TRBD1 (5 bases). Germline V CDR1 and CDR2: DFQATT, SNEGSKA (reference sequence). The germline V and J ends were trimmed by 0 bases and 0 bases, with 12 bases remaining between them. The CDR3 contains 16 residues. The CDR3 DNA is TGCAGTGCTAGAGATTGGGGCCTAGACTCCTACAATGAGCAGTTCTTC. Its translation is CSARDWGLDSYNEQFF.

This clonotype was counted a few times. The chain joins TRBV7-9 to TRBJ1-4; D is undetermined. The CDR3 is made up of 15 amino acids. V lost 0 bases and J 5 bases, leaving 10 bases between the germline ends. Germline CDR1 reads SEHNR; CDR2 reads FQNEAQ (reference sequence). This CDR3 reads CASSLAGRYNEKLFF. The CDR3, as DNA: TGTGCCAGCAGCTTAGCCGGGCGATACAATGAAAAACTGTTTTTT.

This clonotype was detected a few times. The chain joins TRBV27 to TRBJ1-6; D not certain. The length of the CDR3 is 15 residues. CDR1 MNHEY and CDR2 SMNVEV come from the germline V gene (reference sequence). The ends were cut back, 2 bases at V and 1 base at J, with 6 bases in the middle. The CDR3 loop is CASSLAGSYNSPLHF. The CDR3 nucleotides are TGTGCCAGCAGTTTAGCCGGTTCCTATAATTCACCCCTCCACTTT.

The sample holds many counts of this clonotype. V usage is TRBV7-8 and J usage is TRBJ2-7; 8 bases are shared with TRBD1. CDR1 is SGHVS, CDR2 FQNEAQ, per germline. This CDR3 comprises 15 residues. V trimming: 5 bases; J trimming: 6 bases; junction bases outside the gene matches: 12. This CDR3 reads CASSLRRGTGGEQYV. The CDR3, as DNA: TGTGCCAGCAGCCTTCGAAGGGGAACAGGGGGCGAGCAGTACGTC.

The chain recombines TRBV20-1 with TRBJ2-7, with D perhaps matching TRBD2 (5 bases). The CDR3 contains 12 residues. The germline CDR1 and CDR2 sequences are DFQATT and SNEGSKA (reference sequence). Trimming removed 3 bases from V and 3 bases from J, with 9 bases in between. The CDR3 spells CSARTGYYEQYF. The CDR3 DNA is TGCAGTGCTAGGACGGGGTACTACGAGCAGTACTTC.

This clonotype was counted only a few times. The rearrangement joins TRBV7-9 to TRBJ1-1; D is unclear. CDR1 is SEHNR, CDR2 FQNEAQ, per germline (reference sequence). Trimming took off 4 bases at V and 0 bases at J, with 9 bases between the two ends. CDR3 length: 14 amino acids. CDR3 residues: CASSSGALNTEAFF. The CDR3 DNA reads TGTGCCAGCAGCTCCGGTGCGTTGAACACTGAAGCTTTCTTT.

The CDR3 sequence is CASSPWTGSNTGELFF. In nucleotides, the CDR3 is TGTGCCAGCTCACCGTGGACAGGATCGAACACCGGGGAGCTGTTTTTT. This chain connects TRBV18 to TRBJ2-2; 7 nucleotides line up with TRBD1. The germline V gene has CDR1 KGHSH and CDR2 LQKENI. Trimming at V came to 3 bases and at J to 0 bases, leaving 4 bases not matched to a gene. CDR3 length: 16 amino acids.

The sample holds one count of this clonotype. The chain carries TRBV5-8 and TRBJ2-2; the D gene is possibly TRBD2 (6 bases). CDR1 and CDR2 (germline): SGHTS, YDEGEE. This CDR3 comprises 16 residues. V dropped 0 bases and J dropped 4 bases, with 13 bases sitting between them. This CDR3 reads CASSLESGVFTGELFF. The CDR3 nucleotides read TGTGCCAGCAGCTTGGAATCGGGAGTCTTCACCGGGGAGCTGTTTTTT.

The sample holds a few counts of this clonotype. The chain carries TRBV5-1 and TRBJ2-3, with TRBD2 identical over 8 bases. This CDR3 region has 15 residues. J was trimmed by 2 bases and V by 8 bases; bases with no gene match: 10. In germline, CDR1 is SGHRS, CDR2 YFSETQ. DNA of the CDR3: TGCGCCAGTAACCGACTAGCGAGAACCACAGATACGCAGTATTTT. It encodes CASNRLARTTDTQYF.

V usage is TRBV12-3 or TRBV12-4 and J usage is TRBJ1-3; D is possibly TRBD1 (5 bases). The V end was cut by 6 bases, the J end by 0 bases, with 15 bases between. This CDR3 is 16 amino acids long. CDR3: CASRWDGLSSGNTIYF. DNA of the CDR3: TGTGCCAGCAGATGGGACGGCCTCTCCTCTGGAAACACCATATATTTT.

This clonotype was counted between two and nine times. The V and J genes are TRBV7-2 and TRBJ2-3; D perhaps matches TRBD1 (5 bases). The CDR3 consists of 15 residues. CDR1 is SGHTA, CDR2 FQGNSA, per germline. The V end was cut by 4 bases, the J end by 2 bases, with 13 bases between. The CDR3 region is CASSSGLTPTDTQYF. The CDR3, as DNA: TGTGCCAGCAGCTCAGGGTTAACGCCCACAGATACGCAGTATTTT.